Given below is one T cell receptor beta chain in context. What it recognizes is unknown. Some clones are missing from TCRdb's copy, which holds only in-frame ones; the method was immunoSEQ multiplex PCR. Among under 150,000 clones listed, under 95% were seen once. These data are taken from a study of OX40 agonist ivuxolimab in advanced cancers. Study-level background: Hepatocellular carcinoma, melanoma, renal cell or head and neck cancer was diagnosed in the dose-escalation patients.

Whole-study findings and limits: CD4+ and CD8+ blood T cells expanded clonally by week 6 at 0.1 to 3.0 mg/kg. On average, CD8+ T cells showed a greater number of expanded clones than CD4+. Among patients with partial responses at 0.1-3.0 mg/kg, clonal expansion was among the lowest.

The CDR3 consists of 14 residues. The V gene end was trimmed by 1 base and the J gene end by 11 bases; junction bases not matched to a gene: 7. From germline, CDR1 is KGHSH and CDR2 LQKENI. The sequence derives from an adult with an advanced solid tumor such as melanoma, head and neck, liver or kidney cancer. V usage is TRBV18 and J usage is TRBJ2-3; 9 bases fit TRBD1. Sequenced material: CD4+ or CD8+ T cells sorted from blood, taken in a trial of the OX40 agonist ivuxolimab. The CDR3 loop is CASSPRDREPGQYF. In DNA form, the CDR3 reads TGTGCCAGCTCACCACGGGACAGGGAACCTGGGCAGTATTTT.